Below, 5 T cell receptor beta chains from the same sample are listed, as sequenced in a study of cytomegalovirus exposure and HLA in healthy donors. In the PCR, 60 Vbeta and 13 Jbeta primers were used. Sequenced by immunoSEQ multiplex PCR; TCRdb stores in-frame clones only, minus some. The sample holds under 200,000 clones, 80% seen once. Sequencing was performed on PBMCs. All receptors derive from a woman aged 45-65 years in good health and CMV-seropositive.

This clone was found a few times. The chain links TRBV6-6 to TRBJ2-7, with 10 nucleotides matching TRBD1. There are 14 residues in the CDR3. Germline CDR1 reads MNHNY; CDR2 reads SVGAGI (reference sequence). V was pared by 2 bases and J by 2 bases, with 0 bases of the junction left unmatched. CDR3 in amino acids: CASSYDRGPYEQYF. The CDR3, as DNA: TGTGCCAGCAGTTACGACAGGGGGCCCTACGAGCAGTACTTC.

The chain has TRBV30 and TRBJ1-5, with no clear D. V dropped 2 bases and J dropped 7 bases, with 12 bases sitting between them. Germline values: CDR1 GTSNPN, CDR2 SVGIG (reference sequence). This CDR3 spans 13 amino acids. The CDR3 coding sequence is TGTGCCTGGAGTATGGCGGGAGAACAGCCCCAGCATTTT. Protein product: CAWSMAGEQPQHF.

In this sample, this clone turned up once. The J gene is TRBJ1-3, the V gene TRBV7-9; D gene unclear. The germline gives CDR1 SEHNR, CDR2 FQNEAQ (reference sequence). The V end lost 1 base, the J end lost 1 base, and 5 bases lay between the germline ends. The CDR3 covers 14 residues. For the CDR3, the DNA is TGTGCCAGCAGCTTAGTTCAATCTGGAAACACCATATATTTT. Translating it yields CASSLVQSGNTIYF. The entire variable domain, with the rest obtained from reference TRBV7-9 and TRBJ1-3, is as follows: DTGVSQNPRHKITKRGQNVTFRCDPISEHNRLYWYRQTLGQGPEFLTYFQNEAQLEKSRLLSDRFSAERPKGSFSTLEIQRTEQGDSAMYLCASSLVQSGNTIYFGEGSWLTVV.

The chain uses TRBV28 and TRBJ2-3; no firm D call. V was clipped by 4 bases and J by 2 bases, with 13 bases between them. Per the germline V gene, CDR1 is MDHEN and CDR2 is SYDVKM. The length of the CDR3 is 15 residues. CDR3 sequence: CASSSPPRHTDTQYF. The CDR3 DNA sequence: TGTGCCAGCAGTTCGCCCCCCCGACACACAGATACGCAGTATTTT.

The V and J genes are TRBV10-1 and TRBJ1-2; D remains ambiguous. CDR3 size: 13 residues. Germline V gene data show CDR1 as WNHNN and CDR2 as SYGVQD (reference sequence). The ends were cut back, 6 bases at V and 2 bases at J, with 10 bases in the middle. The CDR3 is CASRGSHNYGYTF. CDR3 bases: TGCGCCAGCAGGGGCTCACACAACTATGGCTACACCTTC.